Sequencing of this T cell receptor beta chain was carried out in a study of T cells in Graves' hyperthyroidism and ophthalmopathy (dated by TCRdb to the late 2010s). For context, the study as a whole: TCR V-J signatures able to tell the groups apart were searched for in a discovery cohort of approximately 95 patients, of whom around 43 had Graves' ophthalmopathy and about 60 had stable Graves' hyperthyroidism. The 100 or so discovery patients were divided at random into training and test sets in a 7:3 ratio. Once sampling was done, hyperthyroidism patients were given methimazole at a starting dose of 30 mg daily, whereas ophthalmopathy patients were given high-dose intravenous methylprednisolone. Thyroid tissue and blood T-cell repertoires from several Graves' hyperthyroidism patients were also compared in the study. The paper describes TCR Vbeta CDR3 sequencing of 130 to 150 peripheral blood samples, made up of roughly 45 ophthalmopathy patients, around 73 hyperthyroidism patients and about 17 progressor patients. Prospective prediction of ophthalmopathy was tested in an independent validation cohort of fewer than 20 hyperthyroidism patients and roughly 16 patients who later progressed to ophthalmopathy.

Amplification of TCR beta CDR3 regions was carried out from RNA transcripts. The first round of RT-PCR for the TCR CDR3 was performed with the HTBI primer set and the Qiagen OneStep RT-PCR kit. Libraries were constructed in a second round of multiplex PCR, after which size selection and purification were performed. Libraries were sequenced paired-end with 100 bp reads on an Illumina HiSeq2000. In the original analysis: SOAPnuke was used to process the raw data, removing reads that contained adapters or uncalled bases, had a mean Phred below 15, or lacked an exact match to the constant primer or identifier. High-quality paired reads were merged with COPE v1.2.5, and unique nucleotide sequences were defined as clonotypes. MiTCR v1.1 was used to align clonotypes to the IMGT TRBV, TRBD and TRBJ reference segments. Analysis was restricted to V-J combinations with a frequency above 0.0001, which covered 98% to 99.2% of repertoires. The TCS score was defined as the ratio of F50 (clonal expansion) to E x V (chaos), calculated using BLOSUM62-based TCRdist between CDR3 peptides within each V-J. Welch's t-statistics and random forest reduced 514 V-J features to fewer than 15, which were used in a naive Bayes classifier (R e1071). The similarity between thyroid and blood repertoires was quantified using the Morisita-Horn index. TCRdb reprocessing: public reads trimmed at Q25 with fastp, clones called with MiXCR, in-frame beta chains kept. CDR3 protein sequences are deduplicated, and each keeps its most common genes and DNA. The V and J calls were not made by the authors but by TCRdb's processing. The sample includes approximately 46,000 distinct CDR3 sequences, with around 45% observed a single time. The top ten clones comprise over 30% of the sample.

Measured from the cysteine to the phenylalanine, the CDR3 is 10 residues long. Only the CDR3 DNA stays, 30 bases, in frame from base 1. Sequences SQVTM (CDR1) and ANQGSEA (CDR2) are obtained from the germline V gene. The germline ends are 4 bases apart after V is trimmed by 7 bases and J by 1 base. Stable Graves' hyperthyroidism was defined as no progression to ophthalmopathy during 18 months of follow-up. Hyperthyroidism patients were aged 18 to 65 years and newly diagnosed, with disease duration of less than 2 months. Any patient with an uncontrolled infection, another autoimmune disease, pregnancy or lactation was excluded. Clinical symptoms, serum thyroxine and TRAb, thyroid ultrasound, and orbital computed tomography formed the basis for the diagnoses. Total RNA was extracted with Trizol reagent, and quality was checked on an Agilent 2100 Bioanalyzer. As to this clonotype: This receptor's antigen is unknown. No much larger clone exists at a distance of one base, and base qualities are not known.

What the work shows at the level of the full study, not this receptor alone: Sample size was not statistically predetermined, and blinding of investigators to group allocation was not performed. In cross-validation, a model built on a 13 V-J signature told ophthalmopathy apart from stable hyperthyroidism with approximately 91% sensitivity and about 81% specificity, and in testing the same model reached 80%/75%. Most expanded thyroid clonotypes (frequency above 0.001) were also detected in blood, a finding suggesting that blood repertoires may reflect thyroid immune responses. In validation, the model predicted progression to ophthalmopathy a median of approximately 6.3 months before onset, with about 64% sensitivity and 72.22% specificity.

The source of this sequence is a woman aged 45-59 years with Graves' hyperthyroidism. The V gene is TRBV29-1 and the J gene is TRBJ2-5, with the identity of the D gene unclear. The sample consisted of peripheral blood or thyroid tissue (not recorded which). Here is the DNA: TGCAGCGACCCCCAAGAGACCCAGTACTTC. This encodes CSDPQETQYF.